Shown below are 17 T cell receptor beta chains from a single sample sequenced in a study of cytomegalovirus exposure and HLA in healthy donors. Both 60 Vbeta primers and 13 Jbeta primers went into the PCR. The repertoire was sequenced with immunoSEQ multiplex PCR; TCRdb's copy has only in-frame clones and lacks some. Here the sample spans around 120,000 clones, more than 80% being singletons. The sample consisted of PBMCs. Source of these receptors: a young man in good health and CMV-seronegative.

V and J are TRBV29-1 and TRBJ2-5; D remains unclear. Trimming removed 4 bases from V and 5 bases from J, with 14 bases in between. The CDR3 length is 13 residues. Germline-derived CDR1 and CDR2 are SQVTM and ANQGSEA. Written as DNA, the CDR3 is TGCAGCGTTGGTGGGCGTACGTGGGAGACCCAGTACTTC. Translation gives CSVGGRTWETQYF.

Here the CDR3 reads CSVEAGDGQPQHF. The DNA of the CDR3 is TGCAGCGTTGAGGCAGGGGACGGTCAGCCCCAGCATTTT. This rearrangement joins TRBV29-1 to TRBJ1-5; D might be TRBD1 (6 bases). This CDR3 comprises 13 residues. Trimming left V 3 bases short and J 6 bases short, with 12 bases between. Germline CDR1 reads SQVTM; CDR2 reads ANQGSEA.

The chain links TRBV9 to TRBJ2-7; 7 bases map to TRBD1. Germline CDR1 reads SGDLS; CDR2 reads YYNGEE. J was trimmed by 3 bases and V by 1 base; bases with no gene match: 10. This CDR3 is 16 amino acids long. The CDR3 nucleotides read TGTGCCAGCAGCGTATCTCCCGGGACAGATTTCTACGAGCAGTACTTC. Protein product: CASSVSPGTDFYEQYF.

The chain is built from TRBV29-1 and TRBJ2-7; no definite D call. V was trimmed by 4 bases and J by 3 bases, leaving 16 bases between them. The germline V gene encodes CDR1 SQVTM and CDR2 ANQGSEA. CDR3 length: 14 amino acids. The CDR3: CSVAGQLTFYEQYF. For the CDR3, the DNA is TGCAGCGTTGCGGGTCAGCTAACCTTCTACGAGCAGTACTTC.

CDR3 DNA: TGTGCCAGCAGCTTAGCCATTGTAATCCCTCCACGAGGAGAGACCCAGTACTTC. It yields the protein CASSLAIVIPPRGETQYF. The V gene is TRBV7-2, the J gene TRBJ2-5; unclear D gene. The germline V and J ends were trimmed by 0 bases and 4 bases, with 21 bases remaining between them. The CDR3 sequence is 18 residues long. CDR1 and CDR2 (germline): SGHTA, FQGNSA. The variable domain in full, completed from reference TRBV7-2 and TRBJ2-5, reads GAGVSQSPSNKVTEKGKDVELRCDPISGHTALYWYRQSLGQGLEFLIYFQGNSAPDKSGLPSDRFSAERTGGSVSTLTIQRTQQEDSAVYLCASSLAIVIPPRGETQYFGPGTRLLVL.

This chain links TRBV30 with TRBJ1-2, with 12 bases that match TRBD1. V lost 0 bases, J lost 6 bases, and 5 bases stayed unmatched. The CDR3 sequence is 15 residues long. Germline V gene sequence: CDR1 GTSNPN, CDR2 SVGIG (reference sequence). The DNA for the CDR3 is TGTGCCTGGAGTGTATGGGGACAGGGGGCGCATGGCTACACCTTC. It yields the protein CAWSVWGQGAHGYTF.

J is TRBJ2-3 and V is TRBV9, with unresolved D. The CDR3 sequence is 13 residues long. Germline V gives CDR1 SGDLS, CDR2 YYNGEE. The V end lost 3 bases, the J end lost 1 base, and 6 bases lay between the germline ends. The CDR3 loop reads CASSGTGTDTQYF. CDR3 in DNA: TGTGCCAGCAGCGGAACGGGCACAGATACGCAGTATTTT. Full variable domain (outside the CDR3, taken from reference TRBV9 and TRBJ2-3): DSGVTQTPKHLITATGQRVTLRCSPRSGDLSVYWYQQSLDQGLQFLIQYYNGEERAKGNILERFSAQQFPDLHSELNLSSLELGDSALYFCASSGTGTDTQYFGPGTRLTVL.

The CDR3 loop reads CASTLLAGSLLTDTQYF. The CDR3 DNA is TGTGCCAGCACCCTACTAGCGGGGAGCCTACTCACAGATACGCAGTATTTT. The chain combines TRBV9 with TRBJ2-3, with 10 bases identical to TRBD2. Germline CDR1 and CDR2: SGDLS and YYNGEE. V trimming: 6 bases; J trimming: 2 bases; junction bases outside the gene matches: 12. CDR3 size: 17 residues.

This chain joins TRBV27 and TRBJ2-7, with D possibly being TRBD2 (5 bases). The CDR3 length is 15 residues. CDR1 MNHEY and CDR2 SMNVEV come from the germline V gene (reference sequence). With 10 bases removed from V and 4 bases from J, the gap between germline ends came to 23 bases. CDR3 residues: CATSPYSLGGYEQYF. The CDR3 region has the DNA TGTGCCACCTCACCCTACTCACTAGGTGGTTACGAGCAGTACTTC.

The chain uses TRBV7-8 and TRBJ1-1; D ambiguous. This CDR3 region has 14 residues. V was trimmed by 2 bases and J by 11 bases, leaving 18 bases between them. Germline V CDR1 and CDR2: SGHVS, FQNEAQ. CDR3: CASSLPGADAGAFF. In nucleotides, the CDR3 is TGTGCCAGCAGCTTACCGGGAGCGGACGCGGGGGCTTTCTTT.

The CDR3 bases are TGTGCCAGTAGCGCCCGGGACAGTCATAGCAATCAGCCCCAGCATTTT. It is translated as CASSARDSHSNQPQHF. The chain is built from TRBV19 and TRBJ1-5; 7 bases are shared with TRBD1. CDR1 and CDR2 (germline): LNHDA, SQIVND (reference sequence). The CDR3 extends over 16 amino acids. J gave up 0 bases and V 6 bases, and 8 bases lay outside the gene matches.

The chain uses TRBV11-2 and TRBJ2-1, with D possibly TRBD1 on 5 matching bases. Germline V gene lookup returns CDR1 SGHAT and CDR2 FQNNGV. The CDR3 length is 13 residues. V gave up 5 bases and J gave up 1 base, with 6 bases separating them. The CDR3 DNA follows: TGTGCCAGCAGCCCAGGGTCCTACAATGAGCAGTTCTTC. This codes for CASSPGSYNEQFF.

This chain joins TRBV25-1 and TRBJ1-1; no reliable D call. The CDR3 consists of 15 residues. Looked up from germline, CDR1 is MGHDK and CDR2 is SYGVNS. V shed 0 bases and J shed 4 bases, with 12 bases lying between them. The CDR3 is CASSEYTGKATEAFF. The CDR3 bases are TGTGCCAGCAGTGAATATACGGGGAAGGCCACTGAAGCTTTCTTT.

CDR3 DNA sequence: TGTGCCAGTACCATGGGTGGCAGGGGCGGTCGGCCCCAGCATTTT. It translates to CASTMGGRGGRPQHF. V gene TRBV19 combines with J gene TRBJ1-5; a possible D gene is TRBD1 (6 bases). Germline V CDR1 and CDR2: LNHDA, SQIVND (reference sequence). With 7 bases removed from V and 9 bases from J, the gap between germline ends came to 22 bases. The CDR3 is 15 amino acids.

This clone was seen only once. V gene TRBV6-1 combines with J gene TRBJ1-1; 9 nucleotides line up with TRBD1. The germline gives CDR1 MNHNS, CDR2 SASEGT. This CDR3 has 16 residues. V gave up 4 bases and J gave up 4 bases; unmatched junction bases: 10. The CDR3 here is CASSALTGTGSTEAFF. CDR3 sequence (DNA): TGTGCCAGCAGTGCCCTGACCGGGACAGGGTCCACTGAAGCTTTCTTT.

The chain is built from TRBV2 and TRBJ2-2; D possibly corresponds to TRBD1 (7 bases). CDR3 length: 15 amino acids. V dropped 2 bases and J dropped 4 bases, with 11 bases sitting between them. Germline loops: CDR1 SNHLY, CDR2 FYNNEI. The DNA of the CDR3 is TGTGCCAGCAGTGAACAGGGGGGCGGCACCGGGGAGCTGTTTTTT. Its protein is CASSEQGGGTGELFF.

The rearrangement joins TRBV28 to TRBJ1-5; D possibly corresponds to TRBD1 (6 bases). The CDR3 sequence is 17 residues long. V gave up 2 bases and J gave up 3 bases, with 17 bases separating them. Germline CDR1 and CDR2: MDHEN and SYDVKM. The CDR3 DNA reads TGTGCCAGCAGTTTACGCCCCCTTACAGGGAACAATCAGCCCCAGCATTTT. Its translation: CASSLRPLTGNNQPQHF.